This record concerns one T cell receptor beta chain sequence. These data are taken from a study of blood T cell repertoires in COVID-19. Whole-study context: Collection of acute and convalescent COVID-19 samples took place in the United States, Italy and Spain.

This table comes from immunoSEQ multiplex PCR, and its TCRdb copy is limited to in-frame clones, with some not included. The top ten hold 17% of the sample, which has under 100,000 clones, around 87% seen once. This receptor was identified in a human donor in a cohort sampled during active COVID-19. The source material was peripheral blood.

CDR3 sequence: CASSQENRGHKETQYF. CDR3 bases: TGCGCCAGCAGCCAAGAAAACAGGGGGCACAAAGAGACCCAGTACTTC. The chain links TRBV4-1 to TRBJ2-5; 9 bases match TRBD1. Trimming removed 0 bases from V and 3 bases from J; junction bases left unmatched: 5. CDR1 and CDR2 (germline): MGHRA, YSYEKL. CDR3 length: 16 residues.